The 27 T cell receptor beta chains presented below share a single source sample, sequenced in a study of T-cell memory formation after mild COVID-19. TCRdb recomputed calls from the 5' RACE reads with MiXCR, one row per CDR3 protein. The sample has some 69,000 distinct CDR3 sequences, 16% seen once; the top ten hold about 33%. Input material: PBMCs or a T cell subset sorted from them (not recorded which). These receptors were obtained from an adult woman who had mild COVID-19 (a few samples of this study predate the infection). Cell type and time point are not known.

This chain joins TRBV9 and TRBJ2-3, with a possible D match to TRBD2 (6 bases). Trimming removed 3 bases at V and 3 bases at J, with 11 bases between. CDR1 is SGDLS, CDR2 YYNGEE, per germline. There are 14 residues in the CDR3. This chain's CDR3 is CASSAGSSTDTQYF. As DNA, the CDR3 is TGTGCCAGCAGCGCCGGGAGTAGTACAGATACGCAGTATTTT.

The gene calls are TRBV9 and TRBJ2-3; TRBD1 or TRBD2 may be the D gene (6 bases each). This CDR3 region has 15 residues. The V end lost 0 bases, the J end lost 4 bases, and 12 bases lay between the germline ends. Germline V lookup: CDR1 SGDLS, CDR2 YYNGEE. CDR3 region: CASSVGRGGADTQYF. The CDR3 DNA is TGTGCCAGCAGCGTAGGCAGGGGAGGTGCAGATACGCAGTATTTT.

This chain connects TRBV4-1 to TRBJ2-7; D unresolved. Germline values: CDR1 MGHRA, CDR2 YSYEKL. The V gene lost 0 bases and the J gene lost 4 bases, with 13 bases spanning the gap. The CDR3 loop spans 15 amino acids. CDR3 residues: CASSQETFLAYEQYF. As DNA, the CDR3 is TGCGCCAGCAGCCAAGAAACCTTTTTGGCGTACGAGCAGTACTTC.

Only a few counts were recorded for this clonotype. The V and J genes are TRBV7-8 and TRBJ2-1; TRBD1 agrees at 8 bases. The CDR3 spans 15 residues. V shed 5 bases, J shed 4 bases, and the junction held 7 bases outside the gene matches. Germline assignment: CDR1 SGHVS and CDR2 FQNEAQ. The CDR3 loop is CASSVPGTGYNEQFF. As DNA, the CDR3 is TGTGCCAGCAGCGTACCCGGGACAGGATACAATGAGCAGTTCTTC.

The V call is TRBV12-3 or TRBV12-4, the J call TRBJ2-7; 8 nucleotides line up with TRBD2. The CDR3 is made up of 14 amino acids. V gave up 4 bases and J gave up 4 bases; unmatched junction bases: 6. CDR3 nucleotides: TGTGCCAGCAGTTGGGACGGGGGGGCTTACGAGCAGTACTTC. Translation gives CASSWDGGAYEQYF.

Only a few counts were recorded for this clonotype. The chain joins TRBV7-7 to TRBJ2-1; D is unresolved. V gave up 5 bases and J gave up 10 bases, with 12 bases separating them. The length of the CDR3 is 12 residues. Germline V CDR1 and CDR2: SSHAT, FNYEAQ (reference sequence). The CDR3 here is CASSGESGEQFF. The DNA for the CDR3 is TGTGCCAGCAGCGGGGAATCGGGCGAGCAGTTCTTC.

In this sample, this clonotype turned up a few times. The chain recombines TRBV6-5 with TRBJ1-2, with D unclear. CDR3 size: 13 residues. Trimming stripped 6 bases from V and 4 bases from J, with 12 bases between. Germline CDR1 is MNHEY and CDR2 is SVGAGI. CDR3 in DNA: TGTGCCAGCAGGCCCGGGCATCCCTATGGCTACACCTTC. This sequence encodes CASRPGHPYGYTF.

This clonotype has a handful of counts. The chain joins TRBV5-6 to TRBJ2-7, with TRBD1 identical over 10 bases. The J segment lost 6 bases and the V segment lost 4 bases, leaving 10 bases of the junction unmatched. The germline CDR1 and CDR2 sequences are SGHDT and YYEEEE. The CDR3 spans 15 residues. The CDR3 loop reads CASSHGQGGSVEQYF. The CDR3 DNA follows: TGTGCCAGCAGCCACGGACAGGGGGGGTCGGTCGAGCAGTACTTC.

Only a few counts were recorded for this clonotype. The chain is built from TRBV20-1 and TRBJ2-7; tentatively, D is TRBD1 or TRBD2 (5 bases each). Germline CDR1 reads DFQATT; CDR2 reads SNEGSKA (reference sequence). V was shortened by 0 bases and J by 0 bases, with 18 bases between the two germline ends. The CDR3 sequence is 17 residues long. CDR3 in amino acids: CSARDGLTDTYSYEQYF. DNA for the CDR3: TGCAGTGCTAGAGACGGACTGACAGACACTTACTCCTACGAGCAGTACTTC.

CDR3 loop: CASSVAGAGMYNEQFF. Here the CDR3 DNA reads TGTGCCAGCAGCGTAGCGGGGGCCGGCATGTACAATGAGCAGTTCTTC. The chain recombines TRBV9 with TRBJ2-1; D could derive from TRBD1 or TRBD2 (6 bases each). CDR1 SGDLS and CDR2 YYNGEE come from the germline V gene. V was shortened by 0 bases and J by 4 bases, with 14 bases between the two germline ends. The length of the CDR3 is 16 residues.

In its sample, this clonotype was seen a few times. The chain has TRBV20-1 and TRBJ1-5, with 8 bases matching TRBD1. Germline CDR1 and CDR2: DFQATT and SNEGSKA (reference sequence). CDR3 length: 15 amino acids. The V and J ends lost 2 bases and 2 bases, in that order; junction bases with no gene match: 5. DNA for the CDR3: TGCAGTGCTAGAAACTTACAGGGGGGCAATCAGCCCCAGCATTTT. Translating gives CSARNLQGGNQPQHF.

The V call is TRBV7-9, the J call TRBJ1-1; D gene unclear. The CDR3 runs 13 residues. The V end was cut by 4 bases, the J end by 5 bases, with 11 bases between. The germline CDR1 and CDR2 sequences are SEHNR and FQNEAQ (reference sequence). This CDR3 reads CASSSYLDTEAFF. DNA for the CDR3: TGTGCCAGCAGCTCCTACCTTGATACTGAAGCTTTCTTT. The full variable domain, in which reference TRBV7-9 and TRBJ1-1 provide the parts outside the CDR3, is DTGVSQNPRHKITKRGQNVTFRCDPISEHNRLYWYRQTLGQGPEFLTYFQNEAQLEKSRLLSDRFSAERPKGSFSTLEIQRTEQGDSAMYLCASSSYLDTEAFFGQGTRLTVV.

This chain links TRBV9 with TRBJ2-1; 9 bases align to TRBD1. Trimming cost V 4 bases and J 8 bases; bases outside gene matches: 16. Germline V CDR1 and CDR2: SGDLS, YYNGEE. The CDR3 totals 17 residues. The CDR3: CASSTHLTGGAVYEQFF. The CDR3 DNA sequence: TGTGCCAGCAGCACTCACCTCACAGGGGGCGCGGTATATGAGCAGTTCTTC.

This clonotype was seen only a few times. The chain links TRBV2 to TRBJ2-3; 11 positions agree with TRBD2. CDR1 is SNHLY, CDR2 FYNNEI, per germline. V lost 2 bases, J lost 4 bases, and 5 bases stayed unmatched. The CDR3 consists of 16 residues. This CDR3 is CASSEWGLADSDTQYF. CDR3 DNA: TGTGCCAGCAGTGAATGGGGACTAGCGGATTCAGATACGCAGTATTTT.

This clonotype showed up many times. The chain joins TRBV6-6 to TRBJ1-1, with D possibly TRBD1 on 6 matching bases. The CDR3 runs to 15 residues. Germline V gene sequence: CDR1 MNHNY, CDR2 SVGAGI (reference sequence). Deletions cut 8 bases from V and 6 bases from J, with 22 bases between. The CDR3 region has the DNA TGTGCCAGCCACGATGGACCGGGACAAATGGCTGAAGCTTTCTTT. This translates into CASHDGPGQMAEAFF.

This clonotype was seen more than once but under ten times. V and J are TRBV20-1 and TRBJ2-7; 7 positions agree with TRBD2. The germline CDR1 and CDR2 sequences are DFQATT and SNEGSKA (reference sequence). J was trimmed by 3 bases and V by 3 bases; bases with no gene match: 8. The length of the CDR3 is 14 residues. CDR3 region: CSARGPGLDYEQYF. In nucleotides, the CDR3 is TGCAGTGCTAGGGGGCCCGGACTAGACTACGAGCAGTACTTC.

This clonotype was detected many times. The J gene is TRBJ2-7, the V gene TRBV7-9; a possible D gene is TRBD2 (6 bases). From germline, CDR1 is SEHNR and CDR2 FQNEAQ (reference sequence). The CDR3 length is 14 residues. V dropped 6 bases and J dropped 2 bases, with 14 bases sitting between them. Here the CDR3 DNA reads TGTGCCAGCAGGGACGGGAGTGGAACCTACGAGCAGTACTTC. It codes for CASRDGSGTYEQYF. The complete variable domain, with remaining parts taken from reference TRBV7-9 and TRBJ2-7, reads DTGVSQNPRHKITKRGQNVTFRCDPISEHNRLYWYRQTLGQGPEFLTYFQNEAQLEKSRLLSDRFSAERPKGSFSTLEIQRTEQGDSAMYLCASRDGSGTYEQYFGPGTRLTVT.

The table lists this clonotype with a few counts. The chain recombines TRBV29-1 with TRBJ1-2; D remains ambiguous. Germline V gives CDR1 SQVTM, CDR2 ANQGSEA. The CDR3 loop spans 11 amino acids. V was pared by 7 bases and J by 0 bases, with 6 bases between. CDR3 sequence: CSAVANYGYTF. CDR3 nucleotide sequence: TGCAGCGCCGTGGCTAACTATGGCTACACCTTC. The full variable domain, rest sourced from reference TRBV29-1 and TRBJ1-2, is SAVISQKPSRDICQRGTSLTIQCQVDSQVTMMFWYRQQPGQSLTLIATANQGSEATYESGFVIDKFPISRPNLTFSTLTVSNMSPEDSSIYLCSAVANYGYTFGSGTRLTVV.

The chain combines TRBV3-1 with TRBJ2-7, with a tentative D call TRBD2 (5 bases). The V end was cut by 0 bases, the J end by 1 base, with 13 bases between. CDR1 is LGHDT, CDR2 YNNKEL, per germline (reference sequence). The CDR3 covers 16 residues. The CDR3 is CASSQDTVGRSYEQYF. The DNA for the CDR3 is TGTGCCAGCAGCCAAGATACAGTAGGGAGATCCTACGAGCAGTACTTC.

The sample holds a few counts of this clonotype. The chain joins TRBV12-5 to TRBJ2-3; 7 nucleotides match TRBD2. Germline-derived CDR1 and CDR2 are LGHNT and FRNRAP. This CDR3 has 19 amino acids. Losses at the gene ends were 3 bases for V and 4 bases for J; bases not matched to a gene: 19. CDR3 in DNA: TGTGCTAGTGGTTTTGCTTCGGGCGGGAGTACCCCTCTGGCAGATACGCAGTATTTT. Protein: CASGFASGGSTPLADTQYF. Full variable domain (missing parts from reference TRBV12-5 and TRBJ2-3): DARVTQTPRHKVTEMGQEVTMRCQPILGHNTVFWYRQTMMQGLELLAYFRNRAPLDDSGMPKDRFSAEMPDATLATLKIQPSEPRDSAVYFCASGFASGGSTPLADTQYFGPGTRLTVL.

This clonotype turned up a few times. The chain links TRBV7-6 to TRBJ2-1; 10 bases map to TRBD2. This CDR3 spans 15 amino acids. The V segment lost 5 bases and the J segment 2 bases; nucleotides outside the gene matches: 3. Germline loops: CDR1 SGHVS, CDR2 FNYEAQ. DNA for the CDR3: TGTGCCAGCAGCGCTAGCGGGAGTGCCTACAATGAGCAGTTCTTC. Protein product: CASSASGSAYNEQFF. Variable domain in full (rest from reference TRBV7-6 and TRBJ2-1): GAGVSQSPRYKVTKRGQDVALRCDPISGHVSLYWYRQALGQGPEFLTYFNYEAQQDKSGLPNDRFSAERPEGSISTLTIQRTEQRDSAMYRCASSASGSAYNEQFFGPGTRLTVL.

This clonotype showed up just a few times. The chain carries TRBV20-1 and TRBJ2-1, with 8 bases aligning to TRBD2. The CDR3 consists of 15 residues. The V gene end was trimmed by 0 bases and the J gene end by 6 bases; junction bases not matched to a gene: 7. Germline CDR1 and CDR2: DFQATT and SNEGSKA (reference sequence). The CDR3, as DNA: TGCAGTGCTAGAGATGTGGGGACTAGTTCCAATGAGCAGTTCTTC. It is translated as CSARDVGTSSNEQFF.

This chain joins TRBV20-1 and TRBJ2-1; D might be TRBD2 (5 bases). V was shortened by 2 bases and J by 3 bases, with 14 bases between the two germline ends. The CDR3 loop spans 15 amino acids. Looked up from germline, CDR1 is DFQATT and CDR2 is SNEGSKA (reference sequence). The CDR3 DNA follows: TGCAGTGCTAGACGGGAAAAAGATCACTACAATGAGCAGTTCTTC. This translates into CSARREKDHYNEQFF.

V gene TRBV29-1 combines with J gene TRBJ2-1; 11 positions agree with TRBD1. V lost 4 bases and J lost 3; bases outside the gene matches: 14. Germline V gene sequence: CDR1 SQVTM, CDR2 ANQGSEA. This CDR3 is built from 18 residues. The CDR3 DNA reads TGCAGCGTTGGCGGGACAGGGGGGCTTGGCACTCACTACAATGAGCAGTTCTTC. Its protein is CSVGGTGGLGTHYNEQFF.

The rearrangement links TRBV4-1 to TRBJ2-1; TRBD2 might be the D (7 bases). Per germline, CDR1 MGHRA and CDR2 YSYEKL. This CDR3 region has 15 residues. V lost 6 bases and J lost 2, with 14 bases in between. The CDR3 protein is CASRVGGVAYNEQFF. The CDR3 nucleotides are TGCGCCAGCAGAGTAGGGGGGGTAGCCTACAATGAGCAGTTCTTC.

This clonotype was observed at least ten times. This rearrangement joins TRBV20-1 to TRBJ2-5, with unresolved D. Germline CDR1 reads DFQATT; CDR2 reads SNEGSKA (reference sequence). The CDR3 runs 10 residues. V dropped 1 base and J dropped 5 bases, with 2 bases sitting between them. The CDR3 reads CSARGETQYF. CDR3 in DNA: TGCAGTGCTAGAGGGGAGACCCAGTACTTC.

The rearrangement uses TRBV13 and TRBJ1-2; the match to TRBD1 covers 7 bases. Per the germline V gene, CDR1 is PRHDT and CDR2 is FYEKMQ (reference sequence). The CDR3 extends over 15 amino acids. V trimming: 5 bases; J trimming: 4 bases; junction bases outside the gene matches: 10. The CDR3 is CASSLDRSRGYGYTF. Written as DNA, the CDR3 is TGTGCCAGCAGCCTGGACAGGAGCCGGGGCTATGGCTACACCTTC.